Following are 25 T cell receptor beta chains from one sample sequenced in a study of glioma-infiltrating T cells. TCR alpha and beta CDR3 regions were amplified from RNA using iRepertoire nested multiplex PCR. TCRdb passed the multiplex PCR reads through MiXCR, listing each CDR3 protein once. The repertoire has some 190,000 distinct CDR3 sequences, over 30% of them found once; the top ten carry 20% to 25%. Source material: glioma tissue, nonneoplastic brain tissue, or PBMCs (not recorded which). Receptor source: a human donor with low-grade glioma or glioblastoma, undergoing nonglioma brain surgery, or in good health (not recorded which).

The CDR3 DNA reads as TGTGCCAGCGGCACCGGGACTAGCGGCTCCTACAATGAGCAGTTCTTC. Translated, it gives CASGTGTSGSYNEQFF. This chain connects TRBV3-1 to TRBJ2-1; 11 nucleotides align to TRBD2. The CDR3 contains 16 residues. The ends lost 8 bases at V and 0 bases at J; junction bases unmatched: 6. Per germline, CDR1 LGHDT and CDR2 YNNKEL (reference sequence).

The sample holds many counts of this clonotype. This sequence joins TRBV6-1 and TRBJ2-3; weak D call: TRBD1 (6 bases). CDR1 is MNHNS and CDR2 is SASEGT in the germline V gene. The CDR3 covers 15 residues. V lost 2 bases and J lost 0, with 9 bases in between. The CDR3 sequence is CASSESGQSTDTQYF. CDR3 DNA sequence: TGTGCCAGCAGTGAATCCGGACAGAGCACAGATACGCAGTATTTT.

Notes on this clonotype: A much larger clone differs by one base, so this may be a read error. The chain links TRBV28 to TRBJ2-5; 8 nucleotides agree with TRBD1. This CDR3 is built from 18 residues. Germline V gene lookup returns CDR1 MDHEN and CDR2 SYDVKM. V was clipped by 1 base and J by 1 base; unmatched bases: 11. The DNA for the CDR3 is TGTGCCAGCAGTTTATCTGCCCGACAGGGGAGTACCCAAGAGACCCAGTACTTC. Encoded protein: CASSLSARQGSTQETQYF. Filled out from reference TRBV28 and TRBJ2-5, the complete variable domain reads DVKVTQSSRYLVKRTGEKVFLECVQDMDHENMFWYRQDPGLGLRLIYFSYDVKMKEKGDIPEGYSVSREKKERFSLILESASTNQTSMYLCASSLSARQGSTQETQYFGPGTRLLVL.

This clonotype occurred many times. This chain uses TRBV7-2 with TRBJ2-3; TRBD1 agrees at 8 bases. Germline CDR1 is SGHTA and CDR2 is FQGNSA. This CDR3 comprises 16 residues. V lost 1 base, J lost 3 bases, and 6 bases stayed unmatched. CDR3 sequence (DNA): TGTGCCAGCAGCTTAGTCTCAGGGGGCGGGACAGATACGCAGTATTTT. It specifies CASSLVSGGGTDTQYF. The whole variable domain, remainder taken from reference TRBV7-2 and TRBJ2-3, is GAGVSQSPSNKVTEKGKDVELRCDPISGHTALYWYRQSLGQGLEFLIYFQGNSAPDKSGLPSDRFSAERTGGSVSTLTIQRTQQEDSAVYLCASSLVSGGGTDTQYFGPGTRLTVL.

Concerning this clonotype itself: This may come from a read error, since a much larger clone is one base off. CDR3 residues: CASSQDQASCSYNEQFF. DNA of the CDR3: TGTGCCAGCAGCCAAGATCAGGCTAGCTGCTCCTACAATGAGCAGTTCTTC. This rearrangement joins TRBV4-2 to TRBJ2-1; a possible D gene is TRBD2 (5 bases). V lost 0 bases, J lost 0 bases, and 12 bases lay in between. The CDR3 is 17 amino acids. CDR1 and CDR2 (germline): LGHNA, YNFKEQ.

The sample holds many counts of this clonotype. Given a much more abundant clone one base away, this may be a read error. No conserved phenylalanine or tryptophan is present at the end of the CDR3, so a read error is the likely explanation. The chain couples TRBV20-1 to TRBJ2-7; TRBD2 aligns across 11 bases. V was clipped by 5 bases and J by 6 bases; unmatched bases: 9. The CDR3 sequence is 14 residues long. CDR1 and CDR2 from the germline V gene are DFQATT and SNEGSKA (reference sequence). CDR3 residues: CSALVLAGGSEQYL. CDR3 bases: TGCAGTGCTTTAGTCCTAGCGGGAGGAAGCGAGCAGTACCTC.

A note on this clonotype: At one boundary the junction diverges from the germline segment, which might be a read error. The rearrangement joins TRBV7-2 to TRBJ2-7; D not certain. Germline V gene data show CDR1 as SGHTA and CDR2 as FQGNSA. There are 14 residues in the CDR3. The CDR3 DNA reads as TGTGCCAGCAGCTTAGCAGGGCTCTCCTACGAGAAGTACTTC. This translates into CASSLAGLSYEKYF.

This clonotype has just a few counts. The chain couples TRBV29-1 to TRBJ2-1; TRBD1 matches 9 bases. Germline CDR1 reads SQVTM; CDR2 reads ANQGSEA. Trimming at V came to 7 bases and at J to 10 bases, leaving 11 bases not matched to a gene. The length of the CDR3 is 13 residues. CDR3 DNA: TGCAGCGGGGGCCGGGACAGGGACTACGAGCAGTTCTTC. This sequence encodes CSGGRDRDYEQFF.

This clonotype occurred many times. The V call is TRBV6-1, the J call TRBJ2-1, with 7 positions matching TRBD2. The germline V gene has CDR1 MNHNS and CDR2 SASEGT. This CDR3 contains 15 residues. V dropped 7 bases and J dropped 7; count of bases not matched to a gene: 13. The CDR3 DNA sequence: TGTGCCAGCACCCGAGGATCAGCGGGAAATAATGAGCAGTTCTTC. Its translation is CASTRGSAGNNEQFF.

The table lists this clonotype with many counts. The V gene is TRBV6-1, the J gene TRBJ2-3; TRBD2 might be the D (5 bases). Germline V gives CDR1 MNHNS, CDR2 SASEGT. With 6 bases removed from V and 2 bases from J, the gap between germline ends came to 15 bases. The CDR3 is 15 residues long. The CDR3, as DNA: TGTGCCAGCAGCCTCGGACTCCTGTCCACAGATACGCAGTATTTT. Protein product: CASSLGLLSTDTQYF.

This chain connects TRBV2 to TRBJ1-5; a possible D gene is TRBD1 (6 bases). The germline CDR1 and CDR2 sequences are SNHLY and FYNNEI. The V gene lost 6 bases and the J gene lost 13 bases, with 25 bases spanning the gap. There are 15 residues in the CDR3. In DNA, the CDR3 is TGTGCCAGCAGCGCACAGGGTTTAAGCAATCAGACACAGCATTTT. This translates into CASSAQGLSNQTQHF. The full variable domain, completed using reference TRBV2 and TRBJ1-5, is EPEVTQTPSHQVTQMGQEVILRCVPISNHLYFYWYRQILGQKVEFLVSFYNNEISEKSEIFDDQFSVERPDGSNFTLKIRSTKLEDSAMYFCASSAQGLSNQTQHFGDGTRLSIL.

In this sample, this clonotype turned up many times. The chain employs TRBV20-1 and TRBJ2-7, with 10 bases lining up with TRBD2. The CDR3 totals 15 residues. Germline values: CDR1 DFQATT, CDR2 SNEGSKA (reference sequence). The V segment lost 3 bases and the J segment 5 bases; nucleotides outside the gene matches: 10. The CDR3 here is CSASSPSGRPHEQYF. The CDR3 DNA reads TGCAGTGCTAGTTCCCCTAGCGGGAGACCCCACGAGCAGTACTTC.

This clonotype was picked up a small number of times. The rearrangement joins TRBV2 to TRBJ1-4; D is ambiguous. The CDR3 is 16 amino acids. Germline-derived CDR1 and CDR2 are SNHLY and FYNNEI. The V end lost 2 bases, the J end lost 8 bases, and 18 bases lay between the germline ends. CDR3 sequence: CASSEYRPAIREKLFF. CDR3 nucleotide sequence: TGTGCCAGCAGTGAATATAGGCCAGCCATTCGGGAAAAACTGTTTTTT.

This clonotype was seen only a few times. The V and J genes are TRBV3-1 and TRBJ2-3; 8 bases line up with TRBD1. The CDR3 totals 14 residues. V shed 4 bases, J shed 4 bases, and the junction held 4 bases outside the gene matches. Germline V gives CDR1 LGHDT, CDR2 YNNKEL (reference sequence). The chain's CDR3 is CASSPGTGADTQYF. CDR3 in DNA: TGTGCCAGCAGCCCGGGGACAGGCGCAGATACGCAGTATTTT.

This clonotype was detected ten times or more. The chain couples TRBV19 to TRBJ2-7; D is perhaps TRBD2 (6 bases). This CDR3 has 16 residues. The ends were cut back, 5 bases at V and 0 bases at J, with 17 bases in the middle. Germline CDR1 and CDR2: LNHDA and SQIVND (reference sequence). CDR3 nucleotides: TGTGCCAGTAGTTCATCCTCTCTGGGACTCTCCTACGAGCAGTACTTC. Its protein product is CASSSSSLGLSYEQYF.

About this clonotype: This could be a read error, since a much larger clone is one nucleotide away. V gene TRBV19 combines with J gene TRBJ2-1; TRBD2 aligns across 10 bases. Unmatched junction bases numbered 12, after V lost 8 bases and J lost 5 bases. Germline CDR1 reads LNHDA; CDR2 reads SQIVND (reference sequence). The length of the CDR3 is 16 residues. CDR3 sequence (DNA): TGTGCCAGTCTATCTCAGCTAGCGGGGGCTAACAATGAGCAGTTCTTC. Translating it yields CASLSQLAGANNEQFF.

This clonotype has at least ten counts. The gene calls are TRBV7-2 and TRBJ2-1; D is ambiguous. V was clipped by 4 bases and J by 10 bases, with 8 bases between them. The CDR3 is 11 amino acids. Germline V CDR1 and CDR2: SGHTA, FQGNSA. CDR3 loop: CASSSGPEQFF. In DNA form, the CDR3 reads TGTGCCAGCAGCTCCGGGCCGGAGCAGTTCTTC.

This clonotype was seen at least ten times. The CDR3 bases are TGTGCCGTCGGGGCTGAAGAAGCGGGAGATAGAGAGCAGTTCTTC. It codes for CAVGAEEAGDREQFF. The chain links TRBV10-3 to TRBJ2-1; 8 bases match TRBD2. The CDR3 is 15 residues long. The germline V gene has CDR1 ENHRY and CDR2 SYGVKD. Trimming removed 11 bases from V and 10 bases from J; junction bases left unmatched: 19.

CDR3 nucleotides: TGTGCCAGCAGCCACCCCCCCGGGACGGCCGATTACGAGCAGTACTTC. It codes for CASSHPPGTADYEQYF. The gene calls are TRBV3-1 and TRBJ2-7; the D gene could be TRBD1 or TRBD2 (5 bases each). Trimming removed 3 bases at V and 4 bases at J, with 19 bases between. The CDR3 sequence is 16 residues long. The germline V gene has CDR1 LGHDT and CDR2 YNNKEL (reference sequence).

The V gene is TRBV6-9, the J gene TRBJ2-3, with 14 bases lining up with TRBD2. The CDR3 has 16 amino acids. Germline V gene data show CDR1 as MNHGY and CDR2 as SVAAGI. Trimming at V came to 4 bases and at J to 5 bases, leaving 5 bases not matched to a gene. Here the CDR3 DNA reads TGTGCCAGCAGTTCCGGGACTAGCGGGAGAGTAGATACGCAGTATTTT. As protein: CASSSGTSGRVDTQYF.

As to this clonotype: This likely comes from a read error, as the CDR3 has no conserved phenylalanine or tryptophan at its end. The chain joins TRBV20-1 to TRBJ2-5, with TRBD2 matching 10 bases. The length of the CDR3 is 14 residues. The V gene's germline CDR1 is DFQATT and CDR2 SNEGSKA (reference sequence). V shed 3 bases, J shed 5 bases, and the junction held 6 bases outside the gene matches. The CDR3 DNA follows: TGCAGTGCTAGTCCGGGACTAGCGAGGGAGACCCAGTACTTA. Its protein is CSASPGLARETQYL.

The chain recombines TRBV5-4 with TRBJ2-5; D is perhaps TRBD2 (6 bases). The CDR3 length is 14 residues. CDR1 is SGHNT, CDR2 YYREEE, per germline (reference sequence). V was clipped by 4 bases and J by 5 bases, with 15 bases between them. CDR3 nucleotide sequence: TGTGCCAGCAGCCACGCAGGGACTTGGGAGACCCAGTACTTC. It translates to CASSHAGTWETQYF.

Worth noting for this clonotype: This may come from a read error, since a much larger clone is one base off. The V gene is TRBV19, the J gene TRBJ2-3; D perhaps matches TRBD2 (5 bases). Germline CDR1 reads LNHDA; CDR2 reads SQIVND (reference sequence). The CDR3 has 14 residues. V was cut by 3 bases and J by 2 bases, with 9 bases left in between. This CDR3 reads CASSMTRDTDTQYF. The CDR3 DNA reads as TGTGCCAGTAGTATGACGAGGGACACAGATACGCAGTATTTT.

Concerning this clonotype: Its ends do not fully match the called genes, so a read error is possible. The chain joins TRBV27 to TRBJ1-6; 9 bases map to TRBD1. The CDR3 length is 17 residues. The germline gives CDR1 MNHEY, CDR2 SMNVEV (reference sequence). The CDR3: CASSYRRDRVNNSPLNF. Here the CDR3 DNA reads TGTGCCAGCAGTTATCGTCGGGACAGGGTAAATAATTCACCCCTCAACTTT.

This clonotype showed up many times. The CDR3 bases are TGTGCCAGCAGCTTTACTTGGGACTTAGAGACCCAGTACTTC. Its protein product is CASSFTWDLETQYF. This chain connects TRBV7-2 to TRBJ2-5; tentative D call: TRBD2 (6 bases). The CDR3 sequence is 14 residues long. Germline CDR1 is SGHTA and CDR2 is FQGNSA. Trimming left V 3 bases short and J 4 bases short, with 12 bases between.